Each of the 6 T cell receptor beta chains below was sequenced from the same sample in a study of T cell responses to AZD1222 COVID-19 vaccine. TCRdb's copy holds only in-frame clones and misses some; the assay was immunoSEQ multiplex PCR. Of more than 95,000 clones detected, around 94% appear once; the ten largest clones hold 2.5% to 3%. The starting material was peripheral blood, obtained on day 0 of AZD1222 vaccination. The receptors were sampled from an adult in good health.

The V gene is TRBV30, the J gene TRBJ2-1; D remains ambiguous. Trimming stripped 3 bases from V and 3 bases from J, with 9 bases between. The CDR3 covers 13 residues. Germline-derived CDR1 and CDR2 are GTSNPN and SVGIG (reference sequence). CDR3 nucleotides: TGTGCCTGGAGCTCCCTCATCTACAATGAGCAGTTCTTC. It encodes CAWSSLIYNEQFF.

The chain carries TRBV7-2 and TRBJ1-1; the match to TRBD1 covers 8 bases. From germline, CDR1 is SGHTA and CDR2 FQGNSA. V dropped 4 bases and J dropped 7; count of bases not matched to a gene: 17. The CDR3 loop spans 17 amino acids. The CDR3 nucleotides read TGTGCCAGCAGCTACCACACTCGAAGGACAGGGAAGCTTGAAGCTTTCTTT. It is translated as CASSYHTRRTGKLEAFF.

The V call is TRBV3-1 (or the pseudogene TRBV3-2), the J call TRBJ1-4; D is uncertain. Trimming took 0 bases from V and 8 from J, leaving 10 bases between them. The CDR3 length is 14 residues. Germline CDR1 LGHDT, CDR2 YNNKEL (reference sequence). The CDR3 DNA follows: TGTGCCAGCAGCCAAGATCTAGGAGGCGAAAAACTGTTTTTT. As protein: CASSQDLGGEKLFF.

This chain links TRBV5-6 with TRBJ2-7; perhaps D is TRBD1 or TRBD2 (5 bases each). The germline CDR1 and CDR2 sequences are SGHDT and YYEEEE. V was clipped by 0 bases and J by 0 bases, with 16 bases between them. The CDR3 extends over 17 amino acids. The CDR3 spells CASSLGPGGWGSYEQYF. The DNA for the CDR3 is TGTGCCAGCAGCTTGGGCCCTGGGGGTTGGGGCTCCTACGAGCAGTACTTC.

This chain uses TRBV27 with TRBJ1-4, with D maybe TRBD1 (5 bases). The CDR3 length is 13 residues. V was cut by 5 bases and J by 5 bases, with 9 bases left in between. Germline CDR1 is MNHEY and CDR2 is SMNVEV (reference sequence). The CDR3 sequence is CASSLRGNEKLFF. In DNA form, the CDR3 reads TGTGCCAGCAGTCTCCGGGGGAATGAAAAACTGTTTTTT.

This sequence joins TRBV28 and TRBJ2-7; possibly TRBD1 for D (6 bases). The CDR3 covers 13 residues. Germline CDR1 reads MDHEN; CDR2 reads SYDVKM. V was clipped by 7 bases and J by 3 bases, with 13 bases between them. Here the CDR3 DNA reads TGTGCCAGCAAGTCTAACAGGGTCTACGAGCAGTACTTC. It codes for CASKSNRVYEQYF.